The 2 T cell receptor beta chains below come from one sample, sequenced in a study of CD8 T cells in ankylosing spondylitis. One entry per CDR3 protein, called by TCRdb with MiXCR from the 5' RACE reads. The table shows a few hundred thousand distinct CDR3 sequences, with less than 25% occurring only once. Sequences were obtained from blood, either unsorted or a sorted T cell fraction (not recorded which). The source of these receptors is a female donor with ankylosing spondylitis or in good health (not recorded which).

The chain links TRBV12-3 or TRBV12-4 to TRBJ2-7; D remains unclear. This CDR3 has 13 residues. With 1 base removed from V and 6 bases from J, the gap between germline ends came to 10 bases. The chain's CDR3 is CASSLGPKGEQYF. The CDR3 nucleotides read TGTGCCAGCAGTTTAGGGCCCAAAGGCGAGCAGTACTTC.

The chain recombines TRBV19 with TRBJ2-1; D ambiguous. This CDR3 is 11 amino acids long. The V gene lost 4 bases and the J gene lost 7 bases, with 5 bases spanning the gap. Germline V gene data show CDR1 as LNHDA and CDR2 as SQIVND (reference sequence). Here the CDR3 DNA reads TGTGCCAGTAGTAGATGGAATGAGCAGTTCTTC. Translation gives CASSRWNEQFF.